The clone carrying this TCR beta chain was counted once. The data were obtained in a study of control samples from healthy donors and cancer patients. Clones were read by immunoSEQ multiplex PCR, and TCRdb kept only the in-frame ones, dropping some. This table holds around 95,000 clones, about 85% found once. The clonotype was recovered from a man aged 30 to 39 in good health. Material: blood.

CDR3 nucleotide sequence: TGTGCCAGTAGTCCGAGGGCACAGGGTGGTTTGTATGAGCAGTTCTTC. Protein sequence: CASSPRAQGGLYEQFF. This chain joins TRBV19 and TRBJ2-1; D possibly corresponds to TRBD1 (6 bases). CDR1 is LNHDA, CDR2 SQIVND, per germline (reference sequence). The CDR3 extends over 16 amino acids. Trimming removed 5 bases at V and 8 bases at J, with 22 bases between. Supplemented by reference TRBV19 and TRBJ2-1, the full variable domain reads DGGITQSPKYLFRKEGQNVTLSCEQNLNHDAMYWYRQDPGQGLRLIYYSQIVNDFQKGDIAEGYSVSREKKESFPLTVTSAQKNPTAFYLCASSPRAQGGLYEQFFGPGTRLTVL.